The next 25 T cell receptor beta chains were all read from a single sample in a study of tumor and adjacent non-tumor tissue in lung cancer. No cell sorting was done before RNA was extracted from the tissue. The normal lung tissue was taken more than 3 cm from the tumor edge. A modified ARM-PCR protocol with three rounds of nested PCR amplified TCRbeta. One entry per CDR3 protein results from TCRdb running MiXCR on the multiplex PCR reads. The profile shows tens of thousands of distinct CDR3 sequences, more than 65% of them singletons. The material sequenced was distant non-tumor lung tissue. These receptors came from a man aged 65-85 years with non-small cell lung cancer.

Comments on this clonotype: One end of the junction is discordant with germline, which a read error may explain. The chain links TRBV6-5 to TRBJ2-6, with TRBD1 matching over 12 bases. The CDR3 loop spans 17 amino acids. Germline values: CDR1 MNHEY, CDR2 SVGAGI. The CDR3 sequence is CDSSSGTGGSGANVMTF. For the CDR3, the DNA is TGTGACAGCAGTTCAGGGACAGGGGGCTCTGGGGCCAACGTCATGACTTTC.

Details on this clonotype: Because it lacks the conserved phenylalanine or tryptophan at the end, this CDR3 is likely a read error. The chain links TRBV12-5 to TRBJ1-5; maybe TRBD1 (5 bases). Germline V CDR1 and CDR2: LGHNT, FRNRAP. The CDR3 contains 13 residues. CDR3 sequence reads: CASGFDSNQPQHY. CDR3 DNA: TGCGCTAGTGGTTTTGACAGTAATCAGCCCCAGCATTAT.

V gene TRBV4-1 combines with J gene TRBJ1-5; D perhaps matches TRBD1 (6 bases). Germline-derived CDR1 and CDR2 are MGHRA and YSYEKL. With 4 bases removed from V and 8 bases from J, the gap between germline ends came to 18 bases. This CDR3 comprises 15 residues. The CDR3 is CASSRGQFGDKPQHF. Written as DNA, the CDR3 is TGCGCCAGCAGCCGCGGACAGTTTGGGGATAAGCCCCAGCATTTT.

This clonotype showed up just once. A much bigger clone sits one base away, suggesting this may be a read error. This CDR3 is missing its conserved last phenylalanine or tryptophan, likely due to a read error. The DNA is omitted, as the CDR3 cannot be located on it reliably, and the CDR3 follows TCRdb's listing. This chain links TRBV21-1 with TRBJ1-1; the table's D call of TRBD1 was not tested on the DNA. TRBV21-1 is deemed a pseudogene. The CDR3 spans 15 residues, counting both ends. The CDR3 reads CASSKLSDRATEAFS.

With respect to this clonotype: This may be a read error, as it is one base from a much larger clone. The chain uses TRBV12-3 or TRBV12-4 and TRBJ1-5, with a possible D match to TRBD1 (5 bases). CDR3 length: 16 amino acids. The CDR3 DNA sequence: TGTGCCAGCAGTTCGTCTTGGGGGGAAGGGAATCAGTCCCAGCATTTT. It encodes CASSSSWGEGNQSQHF.

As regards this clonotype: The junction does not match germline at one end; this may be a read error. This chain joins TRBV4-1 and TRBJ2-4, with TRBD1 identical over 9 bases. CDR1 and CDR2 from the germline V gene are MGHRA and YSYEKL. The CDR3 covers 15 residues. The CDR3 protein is CASSGTGNLSNIQYF. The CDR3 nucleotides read TGCGCCAGCAGCGGGACAGGGAACTTGAGTAACATCCAGTACTTC.

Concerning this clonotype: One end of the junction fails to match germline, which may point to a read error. The CDR3 sequence: CTSSPTGATYGYTF. As DNA, the CDR3 is TGTACCAGCAGCCCGACAGGGGCTACCTATGGCTACACATTC. The chain couples TRBV11-2 to TRBJ1-2; 8 nucleotides align to TRBD1. From germline, CDR1 is SGHAT and CDR2 FQNNGV. The CDR3 totals 14 residues.

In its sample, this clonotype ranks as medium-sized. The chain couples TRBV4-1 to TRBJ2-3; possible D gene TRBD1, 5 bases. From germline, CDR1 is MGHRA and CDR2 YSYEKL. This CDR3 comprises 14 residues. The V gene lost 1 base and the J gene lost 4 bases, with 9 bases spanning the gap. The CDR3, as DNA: TGCGCCAGCAGCCAAGTGGCAGGGCCAGATACGCAGTATTTT. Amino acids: CASSQVAGPDTQYF.

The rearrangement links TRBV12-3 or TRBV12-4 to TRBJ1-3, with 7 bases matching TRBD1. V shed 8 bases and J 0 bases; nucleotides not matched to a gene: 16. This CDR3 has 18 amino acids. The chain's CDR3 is CASCRPVTGTGSGNTIYF. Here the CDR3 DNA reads TGTGCCAGCTGTCGTCCCGTGACAGGGACCGGCTCTGGAAACACCATATATTTT.

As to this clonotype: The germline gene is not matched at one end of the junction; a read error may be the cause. The CDR3 protein is CASSSTSLLGRDGCAF. Here the CDR3 DNA reads TGTGCCAGCAGTTCCACCAGTCTTCTCGGTCGGGATGGCTGCGCCTTC. The chain uses TRBV28 and TRBJ1-2; no clear D gene. CDR1 is MDHEN, CDR2 SYDVKM, per germline. The CDR3 is 16 amino acids.

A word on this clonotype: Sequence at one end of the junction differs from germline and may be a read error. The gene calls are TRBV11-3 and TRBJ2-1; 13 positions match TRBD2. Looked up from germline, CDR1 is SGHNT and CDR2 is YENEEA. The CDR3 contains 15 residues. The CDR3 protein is CASSRLAGGYYEQFF. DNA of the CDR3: TGTGCCAGCAGTCGACTAGCGGGGGGCTACTATGAGCAGTTCTTC.

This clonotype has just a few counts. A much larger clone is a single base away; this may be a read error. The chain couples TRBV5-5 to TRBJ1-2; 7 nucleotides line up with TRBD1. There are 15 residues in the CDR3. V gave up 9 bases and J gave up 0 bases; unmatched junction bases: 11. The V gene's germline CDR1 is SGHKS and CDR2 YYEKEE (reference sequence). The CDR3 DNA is TGTGCCAACAGTCCCGGACAGGCGACTAACTATGGCTACACCTTC. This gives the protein CANSPGQATNYGYTF. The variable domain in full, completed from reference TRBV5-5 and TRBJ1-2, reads DAGVTQSPTHLIKTRGQQVTLRCSPISGHKSVSWYQQVLGQGPQFIFQYYEKEERGRGNFPDRFSARQFPNYSSELNVNALLLGDSALYLCANSPGQATNYGYTFGSGTRLTVV.

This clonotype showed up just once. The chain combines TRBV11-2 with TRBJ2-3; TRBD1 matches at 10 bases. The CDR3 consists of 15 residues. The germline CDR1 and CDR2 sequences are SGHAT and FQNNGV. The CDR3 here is CVSRPGQGVADTQYF. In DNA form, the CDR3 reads TGTGTTAGCAGACCCGGACAGGGGGTCGCAGATACGCAGTATTTT.

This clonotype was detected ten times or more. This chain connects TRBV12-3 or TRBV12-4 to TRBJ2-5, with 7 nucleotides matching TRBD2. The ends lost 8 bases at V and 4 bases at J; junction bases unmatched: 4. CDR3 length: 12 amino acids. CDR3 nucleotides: TGTGCCAGCGGGGGGGAAGGAGAGACCCAGTACTTC. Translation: CASGGEGETQYF.

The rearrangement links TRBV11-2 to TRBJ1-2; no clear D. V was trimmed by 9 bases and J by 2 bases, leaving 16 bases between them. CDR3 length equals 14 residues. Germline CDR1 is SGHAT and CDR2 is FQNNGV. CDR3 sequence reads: CARSLAAQNYGYTF. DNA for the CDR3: TGTGCCAGGAGTTTAGCAGCACAAAACTATGGCTACACCTTC.

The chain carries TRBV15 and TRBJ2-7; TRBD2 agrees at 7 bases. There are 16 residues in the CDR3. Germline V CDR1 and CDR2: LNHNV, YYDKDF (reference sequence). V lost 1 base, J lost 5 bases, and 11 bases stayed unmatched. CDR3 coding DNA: TGTGCCACCAGCAGAGGATCCGGCGGGAGTCGGAACGAGCAGTACTTC. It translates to CATSRGSGGSRNEQYF.

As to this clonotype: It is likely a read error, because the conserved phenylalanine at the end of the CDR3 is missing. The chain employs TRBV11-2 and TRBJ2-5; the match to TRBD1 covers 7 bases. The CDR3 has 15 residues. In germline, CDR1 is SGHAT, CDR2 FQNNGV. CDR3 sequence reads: CVSSPGTVGKETQYL. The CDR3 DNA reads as TGTGTCAGCAGCCCGGGGACAGTTGGGAAAGAGACCCAGTACTTA.

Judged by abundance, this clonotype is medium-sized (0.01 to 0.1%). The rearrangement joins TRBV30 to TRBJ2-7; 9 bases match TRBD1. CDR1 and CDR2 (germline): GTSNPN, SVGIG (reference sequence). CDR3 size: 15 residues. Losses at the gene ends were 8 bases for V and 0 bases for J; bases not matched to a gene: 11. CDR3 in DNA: TGTGCCCTTTATCCCGGGACAGGGCTCTCCTACGAGCAGTACTTC. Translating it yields CALYPGTGLSYEQYF.

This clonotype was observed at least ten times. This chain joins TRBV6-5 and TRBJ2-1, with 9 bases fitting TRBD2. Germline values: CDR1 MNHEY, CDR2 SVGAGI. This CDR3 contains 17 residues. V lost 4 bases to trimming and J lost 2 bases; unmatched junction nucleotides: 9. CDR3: CASSFRLAGEPYNEQFF. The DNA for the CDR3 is TGTGCCAGCAGTTTCCGCTTAGCGGGAGAACCCTACAATGAGCAGTTCTTC.

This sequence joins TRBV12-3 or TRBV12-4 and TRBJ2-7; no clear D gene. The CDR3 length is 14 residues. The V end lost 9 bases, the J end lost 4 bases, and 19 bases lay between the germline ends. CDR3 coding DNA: TGTGCCAGTAATTTATCTGGGAATCGGTACGAGCAGTACTTC. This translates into CASNLSGNRYEQYF.

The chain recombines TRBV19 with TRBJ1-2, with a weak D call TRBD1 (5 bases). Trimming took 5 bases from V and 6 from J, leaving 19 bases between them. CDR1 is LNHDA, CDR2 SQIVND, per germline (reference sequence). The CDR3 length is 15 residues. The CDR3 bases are TGTGCCAGTAGTCCAGCGTCGCAGGGTGCGGATGGCTACACCTTC. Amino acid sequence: CASSPASQGADGYTF.

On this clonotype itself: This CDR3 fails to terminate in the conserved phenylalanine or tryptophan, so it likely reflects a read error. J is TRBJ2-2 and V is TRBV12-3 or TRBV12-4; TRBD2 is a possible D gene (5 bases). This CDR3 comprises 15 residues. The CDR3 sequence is CNSSPQHGNTGELFL. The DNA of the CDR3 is TGTAACAGCAGTCCCCAACATGGGAACACCGGGGAACTGTTTCTT.

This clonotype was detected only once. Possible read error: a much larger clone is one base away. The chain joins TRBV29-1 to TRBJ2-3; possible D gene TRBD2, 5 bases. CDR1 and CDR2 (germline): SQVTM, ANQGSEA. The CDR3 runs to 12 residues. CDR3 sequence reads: CSVRGGPDKQYF. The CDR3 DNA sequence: TGCAGCGTTCGTGGAGGTCCCGATAAGCAGTATTTT.

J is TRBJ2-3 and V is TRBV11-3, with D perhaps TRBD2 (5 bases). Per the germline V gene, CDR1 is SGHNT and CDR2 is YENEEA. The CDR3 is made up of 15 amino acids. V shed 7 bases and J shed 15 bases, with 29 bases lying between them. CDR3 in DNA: TGTGCCAGCACCCGTCGGGAAGTAATCACAGATACGCGATATTTT. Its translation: CASTRREVITDTRYF.

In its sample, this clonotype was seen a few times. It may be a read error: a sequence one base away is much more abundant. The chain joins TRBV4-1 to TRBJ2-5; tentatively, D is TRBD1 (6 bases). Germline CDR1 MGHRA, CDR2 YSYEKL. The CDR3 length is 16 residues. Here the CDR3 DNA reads TGCGCCAGCAGCCAAGACGGCAGGGGTCCTCAAGAGACCCTGTACTTC. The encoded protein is CASSQDGRGPQETLYF.